This paragraph covers one T cell receptor beta chain sequence. The entry originates in a study of somatic mutations in cytotoxic T cells in rheumatoid arthritis. V lost 8 bases, J lost 9 bases, and 19 bases lay in between. CDR1 is SNHLY, CDR2 FYNNEI, per germline. This CDR3 has 13 residues. Some clones are missing from TCRdb's copy, which holds only in-frame ones; the method was immunoSEQ multiplex PCR. The profile covers several thousand clones, with 70% to 85% appearing a single time and around 34% taken by the ten largest. The source of this sequence is a woman aged 50 to 65 in good health. This chain joins TRBV2 and TRBJ1-1, with D tentatively TRBD1 (5 bases). The specimen sequenced was CD8+ T cells sorted from blood. This CDR3 is CASPPGVSGKAFF. CDR3 DNA sequence: TGTGCCAGCCCTCCGGGGGTTAGTGGGAAAGCTTTCTTT.